This T cell receptor beta chain was found in a study of blood T cell repertoires in COVID-19. Profiling relied on immunoSEQ multiplex PCR, and the TCRdb table lists in-frame clones only, not all of them. The sample has 200,000 or so clones, around nine tenths seen once. The V gene end was trimmed by 0 bases and the J gene end by 5 bases; junction bases not matched to a gene: 3. The CDR3 sequence is 15 residues long. Per the germline V gene, CDR1 is MNHEY and CDR2 is SVGAGI. This clonotype originated in a woman in her sixties with acute or convalescent COVID-19. Material: peripheral blood. The J gene is TRBJ2-5, the V gene TRBV6-5; 10 bases are shared with TRBD1. The CDR3 bases are TGTGCCAGCAGTTACTCGACAGGGGGCATGGAGACCCAGTACTTC. As protein: CASSYSTGGMETQYF.